This TCR beta chain was sequenced in a study of lymphopenia after photon versus proton radiotherapy. The method was immunoSEQ multiplex PCR; TCRdb's version includes in-frame clones alone and lacks a portion of them. The sample contains 14,000 or so clones, under 90% of which appear only once. As to this clone: Its antigen remains unknown.

The CDR3 extends over 16 amino acids. Germline V gives CDR1 SGHDT, CDR2 YYEEEE. With V trimmed by 4 bases and J by 4 bases, 11 bases remained unmatched. Whole-study results and caveats: In patients who died, overall survival fell as post-nadir TCR diversity dropped more. Oligoclonal CD8+ Temra expansion after nadir drove photon patients' diversity drop.

The chain couples TRBV5-6 to TRBJ2-5; 9 nucleotides match TRBD1. The TCR comes from a man between 50 and 59 years old with gastric cancer. The material sequenced was peripheral blood, taken from a patient treated with photon-based radiotherapy. CDR3 region: CASSPIRTGAGETQYF. The DNA for the CDR3 is TGTGCCAGCAGCCCCATAAGGACAGGGGCGGGAGAGACCCAGTACTTC.